This T cell receptor (beta chain) was identified in a study of blood T cell repertoires in COVID-19. The authors' processing: How many nucleated cells were present was estimated from reference gene primer amplification. Sequenced by immunoSEQ multiplex PCR; TCRdb stores in-frame clones only, minus some. That table gives V, J and clone size, and the DNA gave D and trimming. There are about 150,000 clones in the sample; 60% to 80% occur only once, and about 8.6% lies in the top ten. V trimming: 5 bases; J trimming: 13 bases; junction bases outside the gene matches: 14. Germline CDR1 LGHDT, CDR2 YNNKEL (reference sequence). The CDR3 contains 15 residues.

The clonotype comes from a man aged 45-65 years with active or convalescent COVID-19. V and J are TRBV3-1 (or the pseudogene TRBV3-2) and TRBJ1-4, with TRBD1 identical over 9 bases. Material for sequencing was peripheral blood. The CDR3 loop is CASSSVPGQGQRLFF. CDR3 in DNA: TGTGCCAGCAGCTCCGTCCCGGGACAGGGACAAAGACTGTTTTTT.